This is a list of T cell receptor beta chains from one sample in a study of T cells after yellow fever vaccination. One entry per CDR3 protein results from TCRdb running MiXCR on the 5' RACE reads. Counted here are more than 300,000 distinct CDR3 sequences, roughly a tenth occurring once; the ten biggest clones make up roughly 3%. This specimen was CD4+ T cells sorted from PBMCs, taken 45 days after the yellow fever booster vaccination. Every receptor here comes from a man between 18 and 29 years old who received the YFV17D yellow fever vaccine. The CDR3 runs from the conserved cysteine through the conserved F or W. A D gene is named only where the DNA matches it firmly. Clone size, where shown, is once, few, many, or a class for clones that have expanded.

clone size,V gene,D gene,J gene,CDR3 DNA,CDR3 protein
many,TRBV27,-,TRBJ1-6,TGTGCCAGCAGCCCCTATAATTCACCCCTCCACTTT,CASSPYNSPLHF
many,TRBV7-3,-,TRBJ2-6,TGTGCCAGCAGCCCCAGTGGGACCGCGATCTCTGGGGCCAACGTCCTGACTTTC,CASSPSGTAISGANVLTF
few,TRBV5-1,-,TRBJ2-3,TGCGCCAGCAGCTTGGGGTGGTCAGATACGCAGTATTTT,CASSLGWSDTQYF
-,TRBV4-2,-,TRBJ1-1,TGTGCCAGCAGCCAAGCATCATGGCAGGTCAACACTGAAGCTTTCTTT,CASSQASWQVNTEAFF
many,TRBV4-2,-,TRBJ1-2,TGTGCCAGCAGCCAGGGCTCTTTAGGGTATGGCTACACCTTC,CASSQGSLGYGYTF
-,TRBV11-2,-,TRBJ1-4,TGTGCCAGCAGCTTAGGGAGGACTCTCGGAGGGGAAAAACTGTTTTTT,CASSLGRTLGGEKLFF
many,TRBV7-2,-,TRBJ1-4,TGTGCCAGCAGCCCCCCTCGAGCAGGAACTAATGAAAAACTGTTTTTT,CASSPPRAGTNEKLFF
-,TRBV19,TRBD1,TRBJ2-7,TGTGCCAGTAGTGGACAGGGGGTGTACGAGCAGTACTTC,CASSGQGVYEQYF
many,TRBV10-3,-,TRBJ1-1,TGTGCCATCAGTGAGTCGGGGATGGACACTGAAGCTTTCTTT,CAISESGMDTEAFF
few,TRBV7-8,-,TRBJ2-3,TGTGCCAGCAGCTTAGGGGGCAGGGCCCGTTTCACAGATACGCAGTATTTT,CASSLGGRARFTDTQYF
few,TRBV19,TRBD1,TRBJ1-2,TGTGCCAGTAGTGACGAGCGGACAGGGACAAACTATGGCTACACCTTC,CASSDERTGTNYGYTF
many,TRBV7-2,-,TRBJ1-5,TGTGCCAGCACCTATTCGTGGGGGTCGAATCAGCCCCAGCATTTT,CASTYSWGSNQPQHF
many,TRBV7-9,-,TRBJ2-1,TGTGCCAGCAGCTTTCCCGGGGCCCACGACAATGAGCAGTTCTTC,CASSFPGAHDNEQFF
many,TRBV29-1,-,TRBJ1-1,TGCAGCGTTAGTCCGGGATGGGGTATGAACACTGAAGCTTTCTTT,CSVSPGWGMNTEAFF
-,TRBV7-2,-,TRBJ1-6,TGTGCCAGCAGCTTATCAGTGGGGGCAGGGATCTATAATTCACCCCTCCACTTT,CASSLSVGAGIYNSPLHF
many,TRBV5-4,-,TRBJ2-1,TGTGCCAGCAGCTCCCCCCCTCCCCAGATGGCTGAGCAGTTCTTC,CASSSPPPQMAEQFF
-,TRBV6-2/TRBV6-3,-,TRBJ2-2,TGTGCCAGCAGTTACAGGGACCCGGGCGCCGGGGAGCTGTTTTTT,CASSYRDPGAGELFF
many,TRBV5-1,-,TRBJ2-1,TGCGCCAGCAGCTCCGTTTGGGGCGGTAGGAATGAGCAGTTCTTC,CASSSVWGGRNEQFF
few,TRBV12-3/TRBV12-4,-,TRBJ1-4,TGTGCCAGCAGTTCTCGAGGAGAGACGGAAAAACTGTTTTTT,CASSSRGETEKLFF
many,TRBV6-6,-,TRBJ1-2,TGTGCCAGCAGACGCCCACGCGAGAGGGTAGATCGCGGCTACACCTTC,CASRRPRERVDRGYTF
-,TRBV10-3,-,TRBJ1-5,TGTGCCATCAGTGAGTCCCCAGGGGGCAATCAGCCCCAGCATTTT,CAISESPGGNQPQHF
-,TRBV20-1,-,TRBJ1-1,TGCAGTGCTACTTTTCGCTGGCGGGCTTTCTTT,CSATFRWRAFF
-,TRBV6-2/TRBV6-3,TRBD2,TRBJ2-3,TGTGCCAGCAGTCCGTTGGACGCGGGGGAGACAGATACGCAGTATTTT,CASSPLDAGETDTQYF
few,TRBV7-2,-,TRBJ1-2,TGTGCCAGCAGCTTAGGTGGGGGGCATTATGGCTACACCTTC,CASSLGGGHYGYTF